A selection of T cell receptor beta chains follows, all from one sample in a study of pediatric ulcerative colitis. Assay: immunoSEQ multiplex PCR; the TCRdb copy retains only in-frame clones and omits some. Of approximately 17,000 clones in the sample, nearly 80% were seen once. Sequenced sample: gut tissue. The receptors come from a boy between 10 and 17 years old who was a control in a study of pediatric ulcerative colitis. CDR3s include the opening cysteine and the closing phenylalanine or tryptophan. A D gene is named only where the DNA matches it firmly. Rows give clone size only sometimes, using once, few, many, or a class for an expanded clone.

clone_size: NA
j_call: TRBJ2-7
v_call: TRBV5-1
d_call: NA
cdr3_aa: CASSLGQINLDGQYF
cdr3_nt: TGCGCCAGCAGCTTGGGGCAGATTAATCTTGACGGGCAGTACTTC

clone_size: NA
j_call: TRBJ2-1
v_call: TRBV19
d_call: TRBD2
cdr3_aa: CASSPGTSGSSYNEQFF
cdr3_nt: TGTGCCAGTAGCCCTGGGACTAGCGGGAGTTCCTACAATGAGCAGTTCTTC

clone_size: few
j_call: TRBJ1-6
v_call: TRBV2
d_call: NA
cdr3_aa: CASSAQGSNSPLHF
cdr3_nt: TGTGCCAGCAGTGCACAGGGTTCTAATTCACCCCTCCACTTT

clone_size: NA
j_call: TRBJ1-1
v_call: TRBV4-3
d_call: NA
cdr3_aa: CASSLTRRGTEAFF
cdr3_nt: TGCGCCAGCAGCCTTACCCGGAGGGGCACTGAAGCTTTCTTT

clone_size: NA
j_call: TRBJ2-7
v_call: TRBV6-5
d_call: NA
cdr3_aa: CASILTSRLTYEQYF
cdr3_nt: TGTGCCAGCATCCTAACGTCGCGTTTAACCTACGAGCAGTACTTC

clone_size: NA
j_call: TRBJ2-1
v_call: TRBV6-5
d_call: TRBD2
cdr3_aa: CASSYSSGGENNEQFF
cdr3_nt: TGTGCCAGCAGTTACTCTTCGGGGGGGGAGAACAATGAGCAGTTCTTC

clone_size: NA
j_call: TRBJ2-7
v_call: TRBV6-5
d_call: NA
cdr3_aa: CASSYSPNGEQYF
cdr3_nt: TGTGCCAGCAGTTACTCTCCTAACGGAGAGCAGTACTTC

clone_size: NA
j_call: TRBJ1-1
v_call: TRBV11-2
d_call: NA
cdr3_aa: CASSLSTGAAFF
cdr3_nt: TGTGCCAGCAGCCTATCGACGGGGGCCGCTTTCTTT

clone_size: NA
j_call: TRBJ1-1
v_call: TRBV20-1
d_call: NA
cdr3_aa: CSVLLNTEAFF
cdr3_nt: TGCAGTGTTCTCCTGAACACTGAAGCTTTCTTT

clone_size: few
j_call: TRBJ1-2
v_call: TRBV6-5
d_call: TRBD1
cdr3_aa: CASTFTGTGGYGYTF
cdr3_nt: TGTGCCAGCACTTTCACAGGGACAGGTGGCTATGGCTACACCTTC

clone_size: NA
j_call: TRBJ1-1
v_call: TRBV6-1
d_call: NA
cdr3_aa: CASSDGHTGRLGTEAFF
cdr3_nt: TGTGCCAGCAGTGATGGCCACACTGGGAGGTTAGGCACTGAAGCTTTCTTT

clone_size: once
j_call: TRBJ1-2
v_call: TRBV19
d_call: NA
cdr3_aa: CASSQERNNYGYTF
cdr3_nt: TGTGCCAGTAGTCAGGAGCGAAATAACTATGGCTACACCTTC

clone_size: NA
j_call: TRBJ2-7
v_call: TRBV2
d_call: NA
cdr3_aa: CASSEVSGDEQYF
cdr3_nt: TGTGCCAGCAGTGAAGTTTCAGGCGACGAGCAGTACTTC

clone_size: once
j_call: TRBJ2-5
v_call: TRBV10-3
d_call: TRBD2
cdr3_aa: CAISEGLAGVQETQYF
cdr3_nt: TGTGCCATCAGTGAGGGACTAGCGGGGGTCCAAGAGACCCAGTACTTC

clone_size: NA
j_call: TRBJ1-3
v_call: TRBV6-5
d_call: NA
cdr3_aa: CASSSRPASGNTIYF
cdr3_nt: TGTGCCAGCAGTTCTCGGCCAGCCTCTGGAAACACCATATATTTT

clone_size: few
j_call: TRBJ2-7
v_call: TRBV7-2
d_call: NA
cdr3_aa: CASSPTQGIEQYF
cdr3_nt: TGTGCCAGCAGCCCAACTCAGGGGATCGAGCAGTACTTC

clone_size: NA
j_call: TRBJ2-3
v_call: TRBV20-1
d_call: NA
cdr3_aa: CSAYRTDTQYF
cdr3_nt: TGCAGTGCGTACCGCACAGATACGCAGTATTTT

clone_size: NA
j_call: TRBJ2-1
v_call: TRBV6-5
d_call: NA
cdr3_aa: CASTRVIGNEQFF
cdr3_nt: TGTGCCAGCACCAGGGTTATAGGCAATGAGCAGTTCTTC

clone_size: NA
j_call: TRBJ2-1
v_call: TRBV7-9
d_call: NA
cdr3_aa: CARTSPDYNEQFF
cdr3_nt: TGTGCCAGGACAAGCCCAGATTACAATGAGCAGTTCTTC

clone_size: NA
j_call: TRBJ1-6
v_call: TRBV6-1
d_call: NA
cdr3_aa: CASSEAMGSPLHF
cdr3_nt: TGTGCCAGCAGTGAAGCGATGGGTTCACCCCTCCACTTT

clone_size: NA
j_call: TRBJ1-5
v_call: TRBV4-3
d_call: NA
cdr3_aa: CASSQERQQGSNQPQHF
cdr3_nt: TGCGCCAGCAGCCAAGAACGTCAGCAGGGTAGCAATCAGCCCCAGCATTTT

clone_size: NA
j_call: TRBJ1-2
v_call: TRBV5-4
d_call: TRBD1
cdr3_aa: CASSLGSGTASSPLYGYTF
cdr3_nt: TGTGCCAGCAGCTTAGGCTCGGGGACAGCTTCGTCTCCCCTCTATGGCTACACCTTC

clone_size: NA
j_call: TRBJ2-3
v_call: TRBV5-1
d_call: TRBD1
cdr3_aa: CASSLGQGADTQYF
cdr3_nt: TGCGCCAGCAGCTTGGGACAGGGTGCAGATACGCAGTATTTT

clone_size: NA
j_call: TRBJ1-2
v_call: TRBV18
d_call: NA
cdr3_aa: CASSPDSDGYTF
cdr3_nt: TGTGCCAGCTCACCAGACAGTGATGGCTACACCTTC

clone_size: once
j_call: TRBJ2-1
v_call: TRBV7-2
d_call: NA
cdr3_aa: CASRLQANEQFF
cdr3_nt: TGTGCCAGCAGGTTACAAGCAAATGAGCAGTTCTTC

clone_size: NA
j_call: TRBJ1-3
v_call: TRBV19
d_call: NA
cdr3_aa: CASSRSSGNTIYF
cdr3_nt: TGTGCCAGTAGCCGGTCCTCTGGAAACACCATATATTTT

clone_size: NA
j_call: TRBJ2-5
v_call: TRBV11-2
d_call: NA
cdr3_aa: CASSLGGGPQETQYF
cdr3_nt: TGTGCCAGCAGCTTAGGTGGGGGGCCCCAAGAGACCCAGTACTTC

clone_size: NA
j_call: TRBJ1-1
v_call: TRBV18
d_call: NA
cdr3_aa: CASSQTGTEAFF
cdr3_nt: TGTGCCAGCTCACAAACTGGCACTGAAGCTTTCTTT

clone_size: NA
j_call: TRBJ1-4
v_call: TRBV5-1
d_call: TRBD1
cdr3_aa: CASSLDGQGTNEKLFF
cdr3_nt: TGCGCCAGCAGCTTGGACGGACAGGGGACTAATGAAAAACTGTTTTTT

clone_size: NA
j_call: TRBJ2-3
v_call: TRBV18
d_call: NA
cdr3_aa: CASSRKRGGTDTQYF
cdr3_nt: TGTGCCAGCTCACGGAAAAGGGGGGGAACAGATACGCAGTATTTT

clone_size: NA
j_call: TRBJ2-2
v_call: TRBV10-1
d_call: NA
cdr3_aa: CASSDRGAGELFF
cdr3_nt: TGCGCCAGCAGTGACAGGGGGGCCGGGGAGCTGTTTTTT

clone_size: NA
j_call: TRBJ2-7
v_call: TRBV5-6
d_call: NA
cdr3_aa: CASSLDVGTGNDF
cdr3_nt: NA

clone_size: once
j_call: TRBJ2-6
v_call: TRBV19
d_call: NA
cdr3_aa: CASSIALNWGANVLTF
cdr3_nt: TGTGCCAGTAGTATAGCCCTCAATTGGGGCGCCAACGTCCTGACTTTC

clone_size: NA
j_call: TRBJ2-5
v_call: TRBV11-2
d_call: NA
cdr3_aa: CASSLDGGEETQYF
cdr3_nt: TGTGCCAGCAGCTTGGACGGCGGGGAAGAGACCCAGTACTTC

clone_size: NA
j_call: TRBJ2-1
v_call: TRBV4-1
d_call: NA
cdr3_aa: CASSQEGRLNEQFF
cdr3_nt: TGCGCCAGCAGCCAAGAAGGACGGCTCAATGAGCAGTTCTTC

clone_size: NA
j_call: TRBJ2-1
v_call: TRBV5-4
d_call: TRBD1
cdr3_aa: CASSLQGGSYNEQFF
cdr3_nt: TGTGCCAGCAGCCTACAGGGGGGCTCCTACAATGAGCAGTTCTTC

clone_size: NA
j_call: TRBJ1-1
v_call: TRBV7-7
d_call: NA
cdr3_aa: CASSRDINTEAFF
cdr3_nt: TGTGCTAGCAGCAGGGACATAAACACTGAAGCTTTCTTT

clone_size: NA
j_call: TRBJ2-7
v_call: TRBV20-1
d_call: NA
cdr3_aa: CSALQGHEQYF
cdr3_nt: TGCAGTGCTCTACAGGGCCACGAGCAGTACTTC